Each of the 8 T cell receptor beta chains below was sequenced from the same sample in a study of CD8 T cells in ankylosing spondylitis. These receptors have no known antigen. TCRdb reanalysed the 5' RACE reads using MiXCR and keeps one entry per CDR3 protein. The table lists approximately 550,000 distinct CDR3 sequences, over 9.5% of them singletons. General study results and limits: Made up of under 10 highly homologous variants, a TCR beta motif appeared characteristic of ankylosing spondylitis blood.

Sequencing was carried out using blood, either unsorted or a sorted T cell fraction (not recorded which). The receptors were gathered from a male donor with ankylosing spondylitis.

A few counts support this clonotype. The CDR3 DNA reads as TGTGCCAGCAGGGAGACTAGCGGGAGGACCTACGAGCAGTACTTC. It codes for CASRETSGRTYEQYF. J is TRBJ2-7 and V is TRBV2, with 13 bases identical to TRBD2. This CDR3 is 15 amino acids long. Germline-derived CDR1 and CDR2 are SNHLY and FYNNEI. Trimming took 6 bases from V and 2 from J; bases not matched to a gene: 4.

This clonotype was detected a few times. The chain recombines TRBV12-3 or TRBV12-4 with TRBJ1-2; a possible D gene is TRBD1 (6 bases). The CDR3 is 14 amino acids. The V end was cut by 6 bases, the J end by 7 bases, with 18 bases between. The CDR3 loop reads CASSPKRGLGGYTF. As DNA, the CDR3 is TGTGCCAGCAGCCCAAAGCGGGGGCTTGGTGGCTACACCTTC.

This clonotype occurred a few times. This chain links TRBV24-1 with TRBJ2-3, with a weak D call TRBD1 (5 bases). Looked up from germline, CDR1 is KGHDR and CDR2 is SFDVKD. The CDR3 is made up of 15 amino acids. The ends were cut back, 5 bases at V and 8 bases at J, with 19 bases in the middle. DNA for the CDR3: TGTGCCACCAGTGCGTGGACACCAGCAGGATTTACGCAGTATTTT. It is translated as CATSAWTPAGFTQYF.

The table lists this clonotype with a few counts. The chain couples TRBV7-2 to TRBJ1-3; D is uncertain. The V and J ends lost 4 bases and 3 bases respectively, with 10 bases between them. The CDR3 has 14 residues. Germline lookup yields CDR1 SGHTA and CDR2 FQGNSA. The CDR3 bases are TGTGCCAGCAGCTCCTACTGGGGTGGAAACACCATATATTTT. Translation: CASSSYWGGNTIYF.

This clonotype was seen a few times. The chain couples TRBV10-2 to TRBJ2-7; possibly TRBD1 for D (5 bases). The CDR3 loop spans 13 amino acids. CDR1 and CDR2 (germline): WSHSY, SAAADI. Trimming shortened V by 2 bases and J by 0 bases, and 5 bases separated the two germline ends. The CDR3 sequence is CASSEDSSYEQYV. For the CDR3, the DNA is TGCGCCAGCAGTGAGGACAGCTCCTACGAGCAGTACGTC.

The chain combines TRBV6-1 with TRBJ2-5; 14 bases agree with TRBD2. V lost 6 bases to trimming and J lost 4 bases; unmatched junction nucleotides: 7. The CDR3 has 16 amino acids. In germline, CDR1 is MNHNS, CDR2 SASEGT. CDR3 in amino acids: CASSRTTSGGGETQYF. The DNA for the CDR3 is TGTGCCAGCAGCCGCACGACTAGCGGGGGGGGAGAGACCCAGTACTTC.

The chain couples TRBV20-1 to TRBJ1-5; the match to TRBD1 covers 7 bases. Germline V CDR1 and CDR2: DFQATT, SNEGSKA (reference sequence). Trimming cost V 6 bases and J 6 bases; bases outside gene matches: 8. CDR3 length equals 13 residues. CDR3 sequence: CSAHDRVGQPQHF. The DNA for the CDR3 is TGCAGTGCCCACGACAGGGTGGGTCAGCCCCAGCATTTT.

There are a few counts of this clonotype. The rearrangement links TRBV10-3 to TRBJ2-7, with 7 bases identical to TRBD1. Trimming at V came to 6 bases and at J to 2 bases, leaving 7 bases not matched to a gene. The germline gives CDR1 ENHRY, CDR2 SYGVKD. The CDR3 contains 14 residues. The CDR3 DNA reads TGTGCCATCAGAGGGGAACAGGGGACCTACGAGCAGTACTTC. Its protein product is CAIRGEQGTYEQYF.